The text below deals with one T cell receptor (beta chain). Investigators reverse transcribed all isolated RNA, so they sequenced expressed TCRB transcripts. Deep immunoSEQ sequencing covered naive, central memory and regulatory T cell samples. Repertoires were generated with immunoSEQ multiplex PCR, while TCRdb's copy carries only in-frame clones and drops some. This table has about 350,000 clones, roughly 21% appearing once. V was shortened by 2 bases and J by 1 base, with 6 bases between the two germline ends. The CDR3 length is 13 residues. The germline V gene has CDR1 SGHDT and CDR2 YYEEEE. These data originate in a study of beta chain features in type 1 diabetes.

The chain links TRBV5-6 to TRBJ1-2; D is unresolved. Sequencing input: naive CD4+ T cells from blood. This sequence originates from a woman younger than 30 in good health. The CDR3: CASSLQSNYGYTF. The CDR3 nucleotides read TGTGCCAGCAGCTTACAGAGTAACTATGGCTACACCTTC.